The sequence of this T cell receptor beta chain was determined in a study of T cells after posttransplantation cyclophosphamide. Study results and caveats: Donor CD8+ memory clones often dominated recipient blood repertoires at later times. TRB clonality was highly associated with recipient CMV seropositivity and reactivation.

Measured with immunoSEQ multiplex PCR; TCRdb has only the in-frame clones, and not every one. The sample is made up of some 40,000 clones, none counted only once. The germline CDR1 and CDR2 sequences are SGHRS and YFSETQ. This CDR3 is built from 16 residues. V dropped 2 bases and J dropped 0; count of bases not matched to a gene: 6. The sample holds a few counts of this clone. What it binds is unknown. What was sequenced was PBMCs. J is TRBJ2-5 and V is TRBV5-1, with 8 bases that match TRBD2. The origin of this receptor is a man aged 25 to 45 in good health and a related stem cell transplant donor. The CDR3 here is CASSFTSGVYQETQYF. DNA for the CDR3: TGCGCCAGCAGCTTTACTAGCGGCGTATACCAAGAGACCCAGTACTTC.